This TCR beta chain was observed in a study of long-term antiretroviral therapy in people with HIV. On this clone: Its antigen is unknown.

Survey level was the resolution at which the v3.0 immunoSEQ assay ran. The method was immunoSEQ multiplex PCR; TCRdb's version includes in-frame clones alone and lacks a portion of them. This sample has about 25,000 clones, with approximately 79% found just once. The CDR3 has 17 residues. The study's findings and limits: Clones expanded before ART dominated the repertoire at all time points.

The source of this sequence is a woman aged 40 to 55 with HIV. The J gene is TRBJ1-1, the V gene TRBV12-2; the tabulated D call, TRBD1, remains unverified against the DNA. TRBV12-2 is given as a pseudogene. This material consisted of unsorted PBMCs, taken 1.2 years after starting antiretroviral therapy. CDR3 amino acids: CASRSADRGQGAFEAFF. CDR3 coding DNA: TGTGCAAGTCGCTCGGCGGACAGGGGACAGGGGGCCTTTGAAGCTTTCTTT.